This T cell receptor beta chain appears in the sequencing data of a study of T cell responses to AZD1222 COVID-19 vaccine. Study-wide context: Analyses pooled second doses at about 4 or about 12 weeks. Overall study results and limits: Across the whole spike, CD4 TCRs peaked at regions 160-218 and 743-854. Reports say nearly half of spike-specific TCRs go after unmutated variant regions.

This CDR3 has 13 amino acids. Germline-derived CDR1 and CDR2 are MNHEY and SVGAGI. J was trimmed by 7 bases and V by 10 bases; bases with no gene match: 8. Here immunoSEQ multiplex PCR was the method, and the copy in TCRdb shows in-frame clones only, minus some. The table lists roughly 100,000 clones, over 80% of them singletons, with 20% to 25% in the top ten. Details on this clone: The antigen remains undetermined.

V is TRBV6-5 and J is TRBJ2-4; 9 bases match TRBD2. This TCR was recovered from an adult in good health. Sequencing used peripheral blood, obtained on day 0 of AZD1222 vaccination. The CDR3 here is CAIQERGANIQYF. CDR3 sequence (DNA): TGTGCCATCCAGGAGCGGGGGGCGAACATTCAGTACTTC.